What follows describes a single TCR beta chain. As processed by the authors: The assay estimated nucleated cells by amplifying reference gene primers. TCRdb's table, derived via immunoSEQ multiplex PCR, lists solely in-frame clones and lacks some. The V and J calls and the clone size are those of that table, but D and trimming were determined from the DNA. The sample includes about 98,000 clones, approximately 80% seen only once; the top ten take 9.5% to 13%. These data belong to a study of blood T cell repertoires in COVID-19. Study-level information: Samples came from the United States, Italy and Spain, spanning acute and convalescent COVID-19. From T cells, B-cell-depleted T cells, or PBMCs came the material, which was cDNA or gDNA.

Sequenced material: peripheral blood. The TCR sequence derives from a man between 65 and 80 years old with active or convalescent COVID-19.

CDR3 in DNA: TGTGCCAGCAGCCGGACAGGGTCCTACGAGCAGTACTTC. It codes for CASSRTGSYEQYF. This sequence joins TRBV7-9 and TRBJ2-7; TRBD1 matches at 8 bases. The ends lost 5 bases at V and 1 base at J; junction bases unmatched: 1. CDR3 length: 13 residues. Germline V gene lookup returns CDR1 SEHNR and CDR2 FQNEAQ (reference sequence).